This T cell receptor beta chain was captured in a study of blood T cell repertoires in COVID-19. Study-wide background: Italy, Spain and the United States were the sources of the convalescent and acute COVID-19 samples. Sample material is recorded as cDNA or gDNA derived from T cells, B-cell-depleted T cells, or PBMCs.

The ends were cut back, 10 bases at V and 1 base at J, with 12 bases in the middle. The CDR3 extends over 13 amino acids. CDR1 SEHNR and CDR2 FQNEAQ come from the germline V gene (reference sequence). Study processing details: Amplification of reference gene primers was used by the study to estimate nucleated cell counts. Measured with immunoSEQ multiplex PCR; TCRdb has only the in-frame clones, and not every one. V and J calls and clone size are copied from that table; D and trimming were computed from the DNA. The table shows 180,000 or so clones, with less than 90% occurring only once. Patients in Seattle were enrolled during active infection, then followed longitudinally.

This TCR was recovered from a woman aged 60 to 75 with COVID-19, enrolled during active disease. Sequenced sample: peripheral blood. The chain joins TRBV7-9 to TRBJ2-3; the D is unclear. This chain's CDR3 is CAIDSRRTDTQYF. The DNA of the CDR3 is TGTGCCATCGATAGCCGCCGCACAGATACGCAGTATTTT.